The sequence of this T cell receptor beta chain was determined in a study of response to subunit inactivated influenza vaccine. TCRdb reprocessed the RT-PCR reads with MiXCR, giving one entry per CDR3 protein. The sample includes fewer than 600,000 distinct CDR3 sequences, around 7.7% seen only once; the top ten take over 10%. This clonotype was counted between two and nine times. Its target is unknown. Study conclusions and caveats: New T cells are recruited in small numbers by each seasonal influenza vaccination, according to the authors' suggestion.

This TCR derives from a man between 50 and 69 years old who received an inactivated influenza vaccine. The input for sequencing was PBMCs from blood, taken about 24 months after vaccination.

The CDR3 protein is CASSPPIDNEQFF. The DNA of the CDR3 is TGTGCCAGCAGCCCACCTATTGACAATGAGCAGTTCTTC. The chain combines TRBV9 with TRBJ2-1; the D is unclear. Trimming took 4 bases from V and 5 from J, leaving 10 bases between them. The CDR3 loop spans 13 amino acids. Germline assignment: CDR1 SGDLS and CDR2 YYNGEE.